This T cell receptor beta chain was captured in a study of blood T cell repertoires in COVID-19. TCRdb keeps only in-frame clones here, not all; method: immunoSEQ multiplex PCR. The sample has 200,000 to 250,000 clones, approximately 80% seen once. Germline V CDR1 and CDR2: SEHNR, FQNEAQ (reference sequence). The CDR3 is made up of 16 amino acids. V was clipped by 4 bases and J by 7 bases; unmatched bases: 9. The rearrangement joins TRBV7-9 to TRBJ1-4; 10 bases match TRBD1. The source material was peripheral blood. The sequence derives from a man aged 25-45 years who had recovered from COVID-19. The CDR3 DNA reads TGTGCCAGCAGCTACGGAGCGACAGGGGGCGTTGAAAAACTGTTTTTT. This sequence encodes CASSYGATGGVEKLFF. The full variable domain, its missing parts supplied by reference TRBV7-9 and TRBJ1-4, is DTGVSQNPRHKITKRGQNVTFRCDPISEHNRLYWYRQTLGQGPEFLTYFQNEAQLEKSRLLSDRFSAERPKGSFSTLEIQRTEQGDSAMYLCASSYGATGGVEKLFFGSGTQLSVL.